The 28 T cell receptor beta chains below come from one sample, sequenced in a study of cytomegalovirus exposure and HLA in healthy donors. PCR used 60 Vbeta primers and 13 Jbeta primers. The protocol was immunoSEQ multiplex PCR, while the TCRdb copy is restricted to in-frame clones and leaves out a portion. The sample shows about 79,000 clones, over 70% of them seen only once. Input material: PBMCs. These receptors were taken from a man aged 60 to 75 in good health and CMV-seronegative.

This chain links TRBV7-2 with TRBJ1-6; D is possibly TRBD1 (6 bases). Germline CDR1 and CDR2: SGHTA and FQGNSA. V gave up 4 bases and J gave up 7 bases, with 20 bases separating them. This CDR3 is 17 amino acids long. CDR3 coding DNA: TGTGCCAGCAGCTACGGAGGTCAGCGGGGGACAAATTCACCCCTCCACTTT. It translates to CASSYGGQRGTNSPLHF.

The sample holds one count of this clone. The chain is built from TRBV2 and TRBJ2-1; D is possibly TRBD2 (5 bases). Trimming took off 6 bases at V and 1 base at J, with 13 bases between the two ends. Germline CDR1 and CDR2: SNHLY and FYNNEI. This CDR3 spans 15 amino acids. Here the CDR3 reads CASSVRADSYNEQFF. Here the CDR3 DNA reads TGTGCCAGCAGCGTGCGGGCGGATTCCTACAATGAGCAGTTCTTC.

The chain joins TRBV30 to TRBJ2-5, with unresolved D. Trimming removed 3 bases from V and 5 bases from J, with 13 bases in between. Germline CDR1 reads GTSNPN; CDR2 reads SVGIG (reference sequence). The CDR3 length is 13 residues. The CDR3 sequence: CAWRPGAGETQYF. The CDR3 bases are TGTGCCTGGAGACCCGGCGCCGGGGAGACCCAGTACTTC.

This chain links TRBV12-5 with TRBJ2-5; 9 nucleotides agree with TRBD1. Looked up from germline, CDR1 is LGHNT and CDR2 is FRNRAP. This CDR3 contains 15 residues. After removal of 1 base from V and 3 bases from J, the junction contained 3 bases not matched to a gene. The CDR3 coding sequence is TGTGCTAGTGGTTTGGCCCGGACAGGGGAAGAGACCCAGTACTTC. Its protein product is CASGLARTGEETQYF.

The V call is TRBV5-1, the J call TRBJ2-2, with 11 nucleotides matching TRBD1. Germline-derived CDR1 and CDR2 are SGHRS and YFSETQ. The V segment lost 1 base and the J segment 8 bases; nucleotides outside the gene matches: 7. The CDR3 runs to 16 residues. CDR3 region: CASSLLRDRGKGELFF. The CDR3 DNA reads TGCGCCAGCAGCTTGCTCCGGGACAGGGGGAAGGGGGAGCTGTTTTTT.

The rearrangement uses TRBV2 and TRBJ1-5; D ambiguous. Trimming stripped 2 bases from V and 2 bases from J, with 10 bases between. The germline V gene has CDR1 SNHLY and CDR2 FYNNEI. This CDR3 comprises 15 residues. CDR3 loop: CASSENRRGNQPQHF. Here the CDR3 DNA reads TGTGCCAGCAGTGAAAACCGGCGGGGCAATCAGCCCCAGCATTTT. The complete variable domain, with remaining parts taken from reference TRBV2 and TRBJ1-5, reads EPEVTQTPSHQVTQMGQEVILRCVPISNHLYFYWYRQILGQKVEFLVSFYNNEISEKSEIFDDQFSVERPDGSNFTLKIRSTKLEDSAMYFCASSENRRGNQPQHFGDGTRLSIL.

This clone was detected only once. V usage is TRBV21-1 and J usage is TRBJ1-1; the listed D gene, TRBD1, was not tested against the DNA. TRBV21-1 is a documented pseudogene. CDR3 length: 18 amino acids. The CDR3 sequence: CASRIPGYRDIRHTEAFF. The DNA of the CDR3 is TGTGCCAGCAGGATACCGGGATACAGGGATATTCGGCACACTGAAGCTTTCTTT.

The rearrangement uses TRBV7-9 and TRBJ2-7; 7 nucleotides match TRBD1. Germline values: CDR1 SEHNR, CDR2 FQNEAQ (reference sequence). This CDR3 region has 15 residues. V lost 1 base and J lost 7; bases outside the gene matches: 10. The chain's CDR3 is CASSLVGDREREQYF. The CDR3 region has the DNA TGTGCCAGCAGCTTAGTTGGGGACAGAGAACGTGAGCAGTACTTC.

V usage is TRBV5-4 and J usage is TRBJ2-1; TRBD1 matches 8 bases. J gave up 1 base and V 3 bases, and 6 bases lay outside the gene matches. CDR1 is SGHNT, CDR2 YYREEE, per germline (reference sequence). The CDR3 consists of 16 residues. In DNA, the CDR3 is TGTGCCAGCAGCTCCGCCGGGACAGGATCCTACAATGAGCAGTTCTTC. Its translation: CASSSAGTGSYNEQFF. The variable domain in full, with the rest retrieved from reference TRBV5-4 and TRBJ2-1, is ETGVTQSPTHLIKTRGQQVTLRCSSQSGHNTVSWYQQALGQGPQFIFQYYREEENGRGNFPPRFSGLQFPNYSSELNVNALELDDSALYLCASSSAGTGSYNEQFFGPGTRLTVL.

The chain recombines TRBV5-1 with TRBJ2-7; a possible D gene is TRBD2 (5 bases). The CDR3 covers 14 residues. Per germline, CDR1 SGHRS and CDR2 YFSETQ. V was trimmed by 4 bases and J by 6 bases, leaving 17 bases between them. In nucleotides, the CDR3 is TGCGCCAGCAGCCCGGATGTTGGACTCCTCGAGCAGTACTTC. As protein: CASSPDVGLLEQYF. Together with reference TRBV5-1 and TRBJ2-7, the CDR3 gives the full variable domain: KAGVTQTPRYLIKTRGQQVTLSCSPISGHRSVSWYQQTPGQGLQFLFEYFSETQRNKGNFPGRFSGRQFSNSRSEMNVSTLELGDSALYLCASSPDVGLLEQYFGPGTRLTVT.

The chain has TRBV29-1 and TRBJ2-4; tentative D call: TRBD1 (6 bases). Deletions cut 1 base from V and 1 base from J, with 8 bases between. CDR3 length: 14 amino acids. CDR1 is SQVTM and CDR2 is ANQGSEA in the germline V gene. The CDR3, as DNA: TGCAGCGTTGAAGGGGGGCCGGCCAAAAACATTCAGTACTTC. Its translation: CSVEGGPAKNIQYF.

V usage is TRBV5-6 and J usage is TRBJ2-7; possible D gene TRBD1, 7 bases. Germline CDR1 is SGHDT and CDR2 is YYEEEE. The V end was cut by 5 bases, the J end by 2 bases, with 29 bases between. This CDR3 has 19 residues. The CDR3 DNA is TGTGCCAGCAGGACCACTAAGTGGGGGGACAGTCAGTATCCCTACGAGCAGTACTTC. Encoded protein: CASRTTKWGDSQYPYEQYF. Drawing the rest from reference TRBV5-6 and TRBJ2-7, the complete variable domain is DAGVTQSPTHLIKTRGQQVTLRCSPKSGHDTVSWYQQALGQGPQFIFQYYEEEERQRGNFPDRFSGHQFPNYSSELNVNALLLGDSALYLCASRTTKWGDSQYPYEQYFGPGTRLTVT.

The V call is TRBV28, the J call TRBJ1-2; D ambiguous. The V gene's germline CDR1 is MDHEN and CDR2 SYDVKM. The CDR3 runs to 14 residues. V shed 6 bases and J shed 0 bases, with 11 bases lying between them. For the CDR3, the DNA is TGTGCCAGCAGACCGACACCACCTAACTATGGCTACACCTTC. Residues: CASRPTPPNYGYTF.

The chain employs TRBV29-1 and TRBJ2-1; TRBD2 matches at 11 bases. Germline assignment: CDR1 SQVTM and CDR2 ANQGSEA. The CDR3 consists of 15 residues. Trimming removed 4 bases from V and 4 bases from J; junction bases left unmatched: 6. This CDR3 reads CSVAGGTSGYNEQFF. The DNA for the CDR3 is TGCAGCGTTGCCGGGGGGACTAGCGGTTACAATGAGCAGTTCTTC.

There are a few counts of this clone. The chain is built from TRBV5-4 and TRBJ1-2; 7 bases fit TRBD1. V was clipped by 2 bases and J by 6 bases; unmatched bases: 1. The germline gives CDR1 SGHNT, CDR2 YYREEE (reference sequence). This CDR3 has 12 residues. In DNA, the CDR3 is TGTGCCAGCAGCTTAGGACAGGATGGCTACACCTTC. Translation: CASSLGQDGYTF.

This clone was counted only a few times. The V and J genes are TRBV30 and TRBJ2-5, with TRBD1 matching 9 bases. J was trimmed by 5 bases and V by 5 bases; bases with no gene match: 9. The CDR3 has 14 amino acids. Germline V gives CDR1 GTSNPN, CDR2 SVGIG (reference sequence). The CDR3: CAWSTGGATETQYF. The CDR3 DNA reads as TGTGCCTGGTCAACAGGGGGCGCTACGGAGACCCAGTACTTC.

This clone has just a few counts. This chain joins TRBV7-9 and TRBJ1-1, with D perhaps matching TRBD1 (5 bases). The CDR3 sequence is 13 residues long. Germline-derived CDR1 and CDR2 are SEHNR and FQNEAQ (reference sequence). Trimming took 3 bases from V and 4 from J, leaving 9 bases between them. The CDR3 region has the DNA TGTGCCAGCAGCTTTAACCAGGGCACTGAAGCTTTCTTT. This sequence encodes CASSFNQGTEAFF.

This clone was detected only a few times. Here the CDR3 reads CASSLPNRGQETQYF. CDR3 sequence (DNA): TGTGCCAGCAGTTTACCTAACAGGGGGCAAGAGACCCAGTACTTC. The rearrangement uses TRBV28 and TRBJ2-5, with 8 bases identical to TRBD1. CDR1 and CDR2 from the germline V gene are MDHEN and SYDVKM. The V segment lost 2 bases and the J segment 2 bases; nucleotides outside the gene matches: 4. The CDR3 has 15 residues.

The J gene is TRBJ2-7, the V gene TRBV6-4; weak D call: TRBD1 (6 bases). The CDR3 is made up of 16 amino acids. Germline V lookup: CDR1 MRHNA, CDR2 SNTAGT. V was cut by 2 bases and J by 3 bases, with 17 bases left in between. CDR3 in DNA: TGTGCCAGCAGTGACACCGGGGACGGGGACAACTACGAGCAGTACTTC. Translating gives CASSDTGDGDNYEQYF.

This chain joins TRBV27 and TRBJ2-5; possible D gene TRBD2, 5 bases. The J call may be faulty, since TRBJ2-7 better matches the DNA end. Germline V gene sequence: CDR1 MNHEY, CDR2 SMNVEV (reference sequence). The CDR3 is 17 residues long. The CDR3 sequence: CASSLSNAVTSSYEQYF. The CDR3 DNA is TGTGCCAGCAGTTTATCGAATGCGGTTACTAGCTCCTACGAGCAGTACTTC.

The chain employs TRBV5-8 and TRBJ2-5; D is possibly TRBD1 (6 bases). Trimming left V 7 bases short and J 1 base short, with 14 bases between. This CDR3 region has 14 residues. Germline loops: CDR1 SGHTS, CDR2 YDEGEE. In nucleotides, the CDR3 is TGTGCCAGCCAGCCAGGGACACCCCAAGAGACCCAGTACTTC. Protein sequence: CASQPGTPQETQYF. Drawing the rest from reference TRBV5-8 and TRBJ2-5, the complete variable domain is EAGVTQSPTHLIKTRGQQATLRCSPISGHTSVYWYQQALGLGLQFLLWYDEGEERNRGNFPPRFSGRQFPNYSSELNVNALELEDSALYLCASQPGTPQETQYFGPGTRLLVL.

This clone was seen a handful of times. V and J are TRBV6-6 and TRBJ1-6, with 9 bases matching TRBD1. This CDR3 is built from 16 residues. V shed 6 bases and J 7 bases; nucleotides not matched to a gene: 10. Germline V lookup: CDR1 MNHNY, CDR2 SVGAGI (reference sequence). The DNA of the CDR3 is TGTGCCAGCAGCACCTCTCCGACAGGGGGAAATTCACCCCTCCACTTT. This translates into CASSTSPTGGNSPLHF.

The chain is built from TRBV2 and TRBJ1-1; a possible D gene is TRBD1 (6 bases). The V end lost 6 bases, the J end lost 1 base, and 12 bases lay between the germline ends. Per germline, CDR1 SNHLY and CDR2 FYNNEI. CDR3 length: 14 residues. CDR3 nucleotides: TGTGCCAGCAGATTGGGGGCCTCGAACACTGAAGCTTTCTTT. Protein product: CASRLGASNTEAFF.

This chain links TRBV29-1 with TRBJ1-3; 9 bases are a match to TRBD1. The CDR3 consists of 13 residues. CDR1 and CDR2 (germline): SQVTM, ANQGSEA. V lost 4 bases and J lost 2; bases outside the gene matches: 0. The CDR3 is CSVGDRAGNTIYF. The CDR3 nucleotides read TGCAGCGTTGGGGACAGGGCTGGAAACACCATATATTTT. Variable domain in full (rest from reference TRBV29-1 and TRBJ1-3): SAVISQKPSRDICQRGTSLTIQCQVDSQVTMMFWYRQQPGQSLTLIATANQGSEATYESGFVIDKFPISRPNLTFSTLTVSNMSPEDSSIYLCSVGDRAGNTIYFGEGSWLTVV.

The chain is built from TRBV5-1 and TRBJ2-7; 8 bases fit TRBD2. The V segment lost 5 bases and the J segment 3 bases; nucleotides outside the gene matches: 7. Germline CDR1 reads SGHRS; CDR2 reads YFSETQ. CDR3 length equals 14 residues. CDR3 loop: CASREAGAVYEQYF. CDR3 DNA: TGCGCCAGCAGGGAAGCGGGAGCTGTCTACGAGCAGTACTTC.

This chain connects TRBV4-3 to TRBJ1-1; possibly TRBD1 for D (5 bases). The CDR3 has 16 amino acids. The V end lost 4 bases, the J end lost 1 base, and 16 bases lay between the germline ends. Germline assignment: CDR1 LGHNA and CDR2 YSLEER. The CDR3 nucleotides are TGCGCCAGCAGCCCTACCGAACAGGACGCGAACACTGAAGCTTTCTTT. Encoded protein: CASSPTEQDANTEAFF.

This chain links TRBV5-5 with TRBJ1-1; D gene uncertain. Germline V gives CDR1 SGHKS, CDR2 YYEKEE (reference sequence). This CDR3 has 14 residues. V gave up 0 bases and J gave up 2 bases, with 8 bases separating them. CDR3 sequence: CASSLVARNTEAFF. The CDR3 DNA sequence: TGTGCCAGCAGCTTGGTTGCCAGAAACACTGAAGCTTTCTTT.

The gene calls are TRBV14 and TRBJ1-1, with D perhaps matching TRBD1 (6 bases). This CDR3 comprises 14 residues. Germline assignment: CDR1 SGHDN and CDR2 FVKESK. V was cut by 1 base and J by 3 bases, with 9 bases left in between. The CDR3 loop is CASSQVGGYTEAFF. The DNA for the CDR3 is TGTGCCAGCAGCCAAGTTGGGGGCTACACTGAAGCTTTCTTT.